These T cell receptor beta chains were read from a single sample in a study of blood T cell repertoires in COVID-19. Here immunoSEQ multiplex PCR was the method, and the copy in TCRdb shows in-frame clones only, minus some. The data show fewer than 80,000 clones, 75% to 90% seen once. The material sequenced was peripheral blood. These receptors were collected from a man of 80 years or more with COVID-19, enrolled during active disease. Both conserved end residues are part of each CDR3. The order of the fields is clone size, J gene, D gene, V gene, CDR3 length, CDR3 protein, CDR3 DNA. The D gene is left open where the match is weak. The size entry is marked missing in some rows and otherwise reads once, few, many or a size class.

>NA|TRBJ1-3|NA|TRBV5-1|15
CASSAGVASGNTIYF
TGCGCCAGCAGCGCCGGGGTTGCGTCTGGAAACACCATATATTTT
>NA|TRBJ2-2|TRBD1|TRBV7-9|17
CASSSLPGTVNTGELFF
TGTGCCAGCAGCTCTTTACCCGGGACAGTGAACACCGGGGAGCTGTTTTTT
>NA|TRBJ1-4|NA|TRBV2|16
CASSGFGRRTDEKLFF
TGTGCCAGCAGTGGTTTCGGGAGACGTACTGATGAAAAACTGTTTTTT
>NA|TRBJ1-4|TRBD1|TRBV9|18
CASSAGTGGSPGNEKLFF
TGTGCCAGCAGCGCCGGGACAGGGGGCTCCCCGGGGAATGAAAAACTGTTTTTT
>few|TRBJ1-3|NA|TRBV18|14
CASSPVRSGNTIYF
TGTGCCAGCTCACCGGTCAGGTCTGGAAACACCATATATTTT
>NA|TRBJ2-5|TRBD1|TRBV6-1|15
CASSEDRGLGETQYF
TGTGCCAGCAGTGAAGACAGGGGGCTTGGGGAGACCCAGTACTTC
>NA|TRBJ2-1|NA|TRBV25-1|10
CASSGGELFF
TGTGCCAGCAGTGGCGGGGAGCTGTTCTTC
>NA|TRBJ1-1|NA|TRBV6-5|14
CASSKGLMNTEAFF
TGTGCCAGCAGTAAGGGACTGATGAACACTGAAGCTTTCTTT
>few|TRBJ1-3|NA|TRBV10-3|14
CAITKQESGNTIYF
TGTGCCATCACTAAACAGGAGTCTGGAAACACCATATATTTT
>NA|TRBJ2-2|NA|TRBV5-4|16
CASSLEVVGDTGELFF
TGTGCCAGCAGCTTGGAGGTAGTAGGGGACACCGGGGAGCTGTTTTTT
>NA|TRBJ1-5|NA|TRBV6-1|13
CASSEGSEEAQHF
TGTGCCAGCAGTGAAGGAAGTGAGGAGGCCCAGCATTTT
>NA|TRBJ1-1|NA|TRBV7-8|14
CASSRAGLNTEAFF
TGTGCCAGCAGCCGGGCAGGGTTGAACACTGAAGCTTTCTTT
>NA|TRBJ1-1|NA|TRBV7-9|12
CASTWGGTEAFF
TGTGCCAGCACCTGGGGGGGAACTGAAGCTTTCTTT
>NA|TRBJ1-4|NA|TRBV19|15
CASSMPGGFGEKLFF
TGTGCCAGTAGTATGCCCGGGGGATTCGGCGAAAAACTGTTTTTT
>NA|TRBJ1-5|NA|TRBV6-5|13
CASSLDKSQPQHF
TGTGCCAGCAGTCTGGACAAGTCTCAGCCCCAGCATTTT
>NA|TRBJ2-6|TRBD1|TRBV18|15
CASSADRAGANVLTF
TGTGCCAGCTCAGCGGACAGGGCTGGGGCCAACGTCCTGACTTTC
>NA|TRBJ1-2|NA|TRBV6-4|17
CASSDTHYAGANYGYTF
TGTGCCAGCAGTGACACCCATTACGCAGGGGCTAACTATGGCTACACCTTC
>NA|TRBJ1-3|NA|TRBV5-1|13
CASSSGSGNTIYF
TGCGCCAGCAGCTCAGGGTCTGGAAACACCATATATTTT
>NA|TRBJ2-7|NA|TRBV24-1|16
CATSDPAYGGLDEQYF
TGTGCCACCAGTGACCCGGCGTACGGCGGTCTAGACGAGCAGTACTTC
>once|TRBJ2-5|NA|TRBV7-3|15
CASSLTPMGEETQYF
TGTGCCAGCAGCTTAACACCCATGGGAGAGGAGACCCAGTACTTC
>NA|TRBJ1-2|NA|TRBV7-3|13
CASSPDRNYGYTF
TGTGCCAGCAGCCCGGACAGAAACTATGGCTACACCTTC
>NA|TRBJ2-3|NA|TRBV12-3/TRBV12-4|13
CASSSRGTDTQYF
TGTGCCAGCAGTTCCCGGGGTACAGATACGCAGTATTTT
>NA|TRBJ2-3|TRBD1|TRBV5-1|16
CASSLSGQGAGDTQYF
TGCGCCAGCAGCTTGTCGGGACAGGGGGCAGGAGATACGCAGTATTTT
>NA|TRBJ1-2|NA|TRBV5-1|14
CASSLDAGWDGYTF
TGCGCCAGCAGCTTGGATGCAGGGTGGGATGGCTACACCTTC
>NA|TRBJ1-2|NA|TRBV4-1|16
CASSQGIGVGSYGYTF
TGCGCCAGCAGCCAGGGAATCGGGGTCGGGTCTTATGGCTACACCTTC
>NA|TRBJ1-5|NA|TRBV7-2|15
CASSRGQRSNQPQHF
TGTGCCAGCAGCCGCGGACAGAGAAGCAATCAGCCCCAGCATTTT
>once|TRBJ2-6|NA|TRBV9|16
CASSPTHSSGANVLTF
TGTGCCAGCAGCCCTACTCACAGCTCTGGGGCCAACGTCCTGACTTTC
>few|TRBJ1-5|TRBD1|TRBV12-3/TRBV12-4|13
CASTDRGYQPQHF
TGTGCCAGCACCGACAGGGGATATCAGCCCCAGCATTTT
>NA|TRBJ1-1|TRBD1|TRBV6-6|16
CASRHDRGQGNTEAFF
TGTGCCAGCAGGCATGACAGGGGGCAGGGGAACACTGAAGCTTTCTTT